This T cell receptor beta chain was documented in a study of T cell responses to AZD1222 COVID-19 vaccine. Points from the study as a whole: At baseline, seropositivity was found in only a handful of AZD1222 recipients. Spike-specific TCRs gained breadth and depth after people received two AZD1222 doses.

In this sample, this clone turned up a few times. The antigen is undetermined. Sequencing was performed with immunoSEQ multiplex PCR; in TCRdb, only in-frame clones are kept and a portion is missing. The sample includes some 150,000 clones, approximately 91% seen only once; the top ten take about 1.5%. CDR1 is MNHEY and CDR2 is SMNVEV in the germline V gene (reference sequence). V lost 6 bases to trimming and J lost 6 bases; unmatched junction nucleotides: 10. There are 14 residues in the CDR3. This rearrangement joins TRBV27 to TRBJ1-2; 7 positions match TRBD1. The clonotype was recovered from an adult in good health. The sequencing used peripheral blood, collected on day 0 of AZD1222 vaccination. The CDR3 DNA is TGTGCCAGCAGAGAGACAGGGCCCAATGATGGCTACACCTTC. This sequence encodes CASRETGPNDGYTF.